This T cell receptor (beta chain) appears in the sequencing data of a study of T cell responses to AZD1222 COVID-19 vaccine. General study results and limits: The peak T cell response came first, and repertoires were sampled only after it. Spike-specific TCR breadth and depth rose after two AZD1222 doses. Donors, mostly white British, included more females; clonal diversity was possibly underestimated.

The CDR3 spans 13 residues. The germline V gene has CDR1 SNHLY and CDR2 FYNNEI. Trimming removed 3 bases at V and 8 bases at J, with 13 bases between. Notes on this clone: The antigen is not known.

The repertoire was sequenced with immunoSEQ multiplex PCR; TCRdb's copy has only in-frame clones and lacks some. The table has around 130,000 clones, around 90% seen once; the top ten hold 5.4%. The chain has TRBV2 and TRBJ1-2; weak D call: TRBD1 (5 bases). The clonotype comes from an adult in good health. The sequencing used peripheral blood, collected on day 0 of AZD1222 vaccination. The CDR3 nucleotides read TGTGCCAGCAGTGAGAGGGTTGAGGGGGGCTACACCTTC. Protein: CASSERVEGGYTF. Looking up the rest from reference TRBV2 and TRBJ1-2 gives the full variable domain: EPEVTQTPSHQVTQMGQEVILRCVPISNHLYFYWYRQILGQKVEFLVSFYNNEISEKSEIFDDQFSVERPDGSNFTLKIRSTKLEDSAMYFCASSERVEGGYTFGSGTRLTVV.